A selection of T cell receptor beta chains follows, all from one sample in a study of cytomegalovirus exposure and HLA in healthy donors. Libraries were prepared by immunoSEQ multiplex PCR; TCRdb keeps only in-frame clonotypes and omits some of them. Here the sample table reports 65,000 to 85,000 clones. The specimen was PBMCs. Receptor source: a woman between 25 and 40 years old in good health and CMV-seronegative. The CDR3 runs from the conserved cysteine through the conserved F or W. The order of the fields is V gene, CDR3 protein.

v_call: TRBV5-1
cdr3_aa: CASSLVPTGSTGELFF

v_call: TRBV27
cdr3_aa: CASSPTLTGGSEKLFF

v_call: TRBV7-2
cdr3_aa: CASSQQQGRTDTQYF

v_call: TRBV9
cdr3_aa: CASSGQVSSGNTIYF

v_call: TRBV10-3
cdr3_aa: CAIRSQQGPSPLHF

v_call: TRBV29-1
cdr3_aa: CSVSSGGMNTEAFF

v_call: TRBV9
cdr3_aa: CASSVARQGPDTQYF

v_call: TRBV5-1
cdr3_aa: CASSTGQGTYNEQFF

v_call: TRBV29-1
cdr3_aa: CSVGHRGHGYTF

v_call: TRBV11-2
cdr3_aa: CASTLGGINSPLHF

v_call: TRBV9
cdr3_aa: CASSGGGSFSGNTIYF

v_call: TRBV29-1
cdr3_aa: CSVEDRPRGLAGGLRGEQFF

v_call: TRBV18
cdr3_aa: CASSSGQGDQPQHF

v_call: TRBV30
cdr3_aa: CAWSRTGVDYGYTF

v_call: TRBV4-1
cdr3_aa: CASSQVNEGAEQYF

v_call: TRBV27
cdr3_aa: CASRIAGGSVTKNIQYF

v_call: TRBV5-4
cdr3_aa: CASSLDLASAFYEQYF

v_call: TRBV4-2
cdr3_aa: CASSQEGTAVEQYF

v_call: TRBV30
cdr3_aa: CAWSGGGGEQYF

v_call: TRBV5-1
cdr3_aa: CASSSGNSNTGELFF

v_call: TRBV5-1
cdr3_aa: CASSSLYTGELFF

v_call: TRBV27
cdr3_aa: CASSTLGQTFEAFF

v_call: TRBV6-5
cdr3_aa: CASSYRDTNQPQHF

v_call: TRBV30
cdr3_aa: CACRRQPTNYGYTF

v_call: TRBV4-1
cdr3_aa: CASSQGIVRGNTEAFF

v_call: TRBV27
cdr3_aa: CASRTTLYEQYF

v_call: TRBV29-1
cdr3_aa: CSVEVVGTIGNTIYF

v_call: TRBV6-5
cdr3_aa: CASRPGLSYGYTF

v_call: TRBV19
cdr3_aa: CASSLGGAGGDYEQYF

v_call: TRBV11-2
cdr3_aa: CASSFPGLGGFYEQYF

v_call: TRBV6-1
cdr3_aa: CASSRDRGWTEAFF

v_call: TRBV11-3
cdr3_aa: CASSYSGGQNEQFF

v_call: TRBV14
cdr3_aa: CASSQGRSSGRMTGELFF

v_call: TRBV5-6
cdr3_aa: CASSFYPVESHEQYF

v_call: TRBV5-1
cdr3_aa: CASSPGQPYEQYF

v_call: TRBV28
cdr3_aa: CASSWRDREAFF

v_call: TRBV6-5
cdr3_aa: CASSYSGGNEKLFF